Listed here are 12 T cell receptor beta chains from one sample, sequenced in a study of blood T cell repertoires in COVID-19. The table came from immunoSEQ multiplex PCR; TCRdb's copy has only in-frame clones and leaves some out. The sample carries around 18,000 clones, 70% to 85% recorded once. The specimen was peripheral blood. The source is an older man with COVID-19, enrolled during active disease.

In its sample, this clone ranks as medium-sized. This sample includes further DNA sequences coding for the same CDR3. The chain is built from TRBV5-1 and TRBJ1-5; maybe TRBD1 (5 bases). Trimming took 0 bases from V and 5 from J, leaving 12 bases between them. This CDR3 spans 15 amino acids. The germline CDR1 and CDR2 sequences are SGHRS and YFSETQ. The CDR3 region is CASSLEGAGYQPQHF. Here the CDR3 DNA reads TGCGCCAGCAGCTTGGAAGGGGCTGGGTATCAGCCCCAGCATTTT. The variable domain in full, completed from reference TRBV5-1 and TRBJ1-5, reads KAGVTQTPRYLIKTRGQQVTLSCSPISGHRSVSWYQQTPGQGLQFLFEYFSETQRNKGNFPGRFSGRQFSNSRSEMNVSTLELGDSALYLCASSLEGAGYQPQHFGDGTRLSIL.

The chain employs TRBV2 and TRBJ1-4, with 9 bases aligning to TRBD1. V gave up 4 bases and J gave up 8 bases; unmatched junction bases: 5. The CDR3 totals 14 residues. Germline values: CDR1 SNHLY, CDR2 FYNNEI. CDR3 residues: CASSGRQGGEKLFF. The DNA for the CDR3 is TGTGCCAGCAGTGGTCGACAGGGGGGCGAAAAACTGTTTTTT. Supplemented by reference TRBV2 and TRBJ1-4, the full variable domain reads EPEVTQTPSHQVTQMGQEVILRCVPISNHLYFYWYRQILGQKVEFLVSFYNNEISEKSEIFDDQFSVERPDGSNFTLKIRSTKLEDSAMYFCASSGRQGGEKLFFGSGTQLSVL.

This clone has a single count. The gene calls are TRBV5-6 and TRBJ2-7; TRBD2 matches at 7 bases. The CDR3 sequence is 14 residues long. CDR1 SGHDT and CDR2 YYEEEE come from the germline V gene. The junction had 10 bases not matched to a gene; V was cut back by 5 bases and J by 5 bases. The DNA of the CDR3 is TGTGCCAGCAGAACGGGGGGTTCTGGGGACGAGCAGTACTTC. Amino acids: CASRTGGSGDEQYF.

This clone has just one count. CDR3 bases: TGTGCCAGCGGGAGACTCTACAATGAGCAGTTCTTC. As protein: CASGRLYNEQFF. The chain employs TRBV7-9 and TRBJ2-1; D may be TRBD2 (5 bases). The CDR3 spans 12 residues. From germline, CDR1 is SEHNR and CDR2 FQNEAQ (reference sequence). The V gene lost 8 bases and the J gene lost 3 bases, with 8 bases spanning the gap.

The rearrangement uses TRBV6-4 and TRBJ2-6; a weak D match, TRBD1 (6 bases). Germline V gives CDR1 MRHNA, CDR2 SNTAGT. The V and J ends lost 0 bases and 0 bases respectively, with 9 bases between them. The CDR3 runs 17 residues. CDR3 in DNA: TGTGCCAGCAGTGACTCTCAGGGGCTCTCTGGGGCCAACGTCCTGACTTTC. Its protein product is CASSDSQGLSGANVLTF.

This clone was recorded once. The chain couples TRBV4-1 to TRBJ2-3; 9 nucleotides line up with TRBD2. The V segment lost 1 base and the J segment 2 bases; nucleotides outside the gene matches: 1. This CDR3 is 15 amino acids long. Germline assignment: CDR1 MGHRA and CDR2 YSYEKL. CDR3 amino acids: CASSQGGRVTDTQYF. DNA for the CDR3: TGCGCCAGCAGCCAAGGCGGGAGGGTCACAGATACGCAGTATTTT.

This chain links TRBV11-3 with TRBJ1-1, with 9 bases lining up with TRBD1. V gave up 5 bases and J gave up 5 bases; unmatched junction bases: 12. The length of the CDR3 is 16 residues. Germline V gene lookup returns CDR1 SGHNT and CDR2 YENEEA. CDR3 sequence: CASSLTGGGISTEAFF. The CDR3 bases are TGTGCCAGCAGCCTCACAGGGGGCGGAATAAGTACTGAAGCTTTCTTT.

The J gene is TRBJ1-2, the V gene TRBV12-3 or TRBV12-4; D gene ambiguous. The CDR3 is 13 amino acids. Trimming removed 1 base from V and 1 base from J, with 4 bases in between. As DNA, the CDR3 is TGTGCCAGCAGTTTAGTCGGTAACTATGGCTACACCTTC. It translates to CASSLVGNYGYTF.

This clone was picked up a small number of times. This sequence joins TRBV10-2 and TRBJ1-2, with D maybe TRBD1 (5 bases). Trimming shortened V by 8 bases and J by 0 bases, and 10 bases separated the two germline ends. The CDR3 consists of 13 residues. Germline-derived CDR1 and CDR2 are WSHSY and SAAADI. CDR3 loop: CASGGGSNYGYTF. The DNA for the CDR3 is TGCGCCAGCGGGGGGGGTTCTAACTATGGCTACACCTTC.

The rearrangement uses TRBV5-1 and TRBJ2-7; TRBD2 agrees at 7 bases. This CDR3 region has 15 residues. Germline values: CDR1 SGHRS, CDR2 YFSETQ. Germline trimming cut 7 bases from V and 4 bases from J; bases unmatched to any gene: 14. The CDR3 DNA reads TGCGCCAGCGGGGAGGGGACTGGCCCCTCGTACGAGCAGTACTTC. Translating gives CASGEGTGPSYEQYF.

This clone was observed once. The genes are TRBV5-5 and TRBJ2-7; the match to TRBD2 covers 10 bases. This CDR3 comprises 19 residues. Germline V gene data show CDR1 as SGHKS and CDR2 as YYEKEE (reference sequence). With 2 bases clipped from V and 5 bases from J, the junction kept 19 bases outside the gene matches. CDR3 amino acids: CASSFTFSSGSRTRNEQYF. CDR3 in DNA: TGTGCCAGCAGCTTTACCTTTTCTAGCGGGAGCCGAACACGGAACGAGCAGTACTTC.

The chain uses TRBV2 and TRBJ2-7, with TRBD2 matching 8 bases. The V segment lost 6 bases and the J segment 5 bases; nucleotides outside the gene matches: 6. The CDR3 loop spans 13 amino acids. Germline loops: CDR1 SNHLY, CDR2 FYNNEI. The CDR3 DNA reads as TGTGCCAGCAGGCGGGGGGTTCGGGACGAGCAGTACTTC. Translation gives CASRRGVRDEQYF. The full variable domain, its missing parts supplied by reference TRBV2 and TRBJ2-7, is EPEVTQTPSHQVTQMGQEVILRCVPISNHLYFYWYRQILGQKVEFLVSFYNNEISEKSEIFDDQFSVERPDGSNFTLKIRSTKLEDSAMYFCASRRGVRDEQYFGPGTRLTVT.